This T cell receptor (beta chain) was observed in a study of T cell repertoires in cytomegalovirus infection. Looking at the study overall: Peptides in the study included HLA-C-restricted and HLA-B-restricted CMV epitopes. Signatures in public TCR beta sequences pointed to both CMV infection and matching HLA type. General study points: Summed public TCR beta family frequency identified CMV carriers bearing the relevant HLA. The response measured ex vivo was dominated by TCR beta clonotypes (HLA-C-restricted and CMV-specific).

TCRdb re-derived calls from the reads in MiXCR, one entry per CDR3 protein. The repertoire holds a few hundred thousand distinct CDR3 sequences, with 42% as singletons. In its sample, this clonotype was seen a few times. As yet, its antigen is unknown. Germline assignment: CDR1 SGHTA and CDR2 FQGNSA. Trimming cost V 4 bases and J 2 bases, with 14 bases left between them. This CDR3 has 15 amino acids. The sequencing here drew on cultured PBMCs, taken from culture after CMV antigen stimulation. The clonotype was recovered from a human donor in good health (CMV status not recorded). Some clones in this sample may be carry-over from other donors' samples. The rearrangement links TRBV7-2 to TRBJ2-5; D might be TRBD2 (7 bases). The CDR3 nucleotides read TGTGCCAGCAGCTCAGGGGCGGGGGCTCAAGAGACCCAGTACTTC. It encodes CASSSGAGAQETQYF.